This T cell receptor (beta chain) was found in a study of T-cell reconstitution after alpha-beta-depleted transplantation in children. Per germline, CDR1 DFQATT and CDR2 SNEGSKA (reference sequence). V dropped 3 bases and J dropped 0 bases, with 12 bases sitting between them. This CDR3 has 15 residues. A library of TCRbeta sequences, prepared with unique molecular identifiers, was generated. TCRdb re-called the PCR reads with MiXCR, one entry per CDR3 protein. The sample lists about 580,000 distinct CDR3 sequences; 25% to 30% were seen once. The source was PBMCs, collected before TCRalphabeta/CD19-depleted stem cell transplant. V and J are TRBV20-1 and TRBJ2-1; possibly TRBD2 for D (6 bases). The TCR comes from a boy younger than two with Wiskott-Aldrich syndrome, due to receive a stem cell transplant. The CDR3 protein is CSASTATSSYNEQFF. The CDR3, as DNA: TGCAGTGCTAGCACCGCGACTAGCTCCTACAATGAGCAGTTCTTC.